This entry lists 16 T cell receptor beta chains sequenced from one sample in a study of CD8+ T cells in alopecia areata. cDNA reverse transcribed from extracted RNA served as the sequencing template. TCRdb's copy holds only in-frame clones and misses some; the assay was immunoSEQ multiplex PCR. Altogether approximately 110,000 clones were found in the sample, and no singletons occur. The sequencing sample was made of lesional skin. These receptor sequences come from a C3H/HeJ mouse with alopecia areata. The strain's MHC type: H2-k.

As to this clone: Gene names follow the mouse nomenclature. The read gets to within 4 residues of the CDR3 end, and the germline J gene fills in the rest. The V gene is TRBV1, the J gene TRBJ2-3; 9 positions match TRBD1. The CDR3 totals 14 residues. Germline CDR1 is NSQYPW and CDR2 is LRSPGD (reference sequence). With V trimmed by 4 bases and J by 4 bases, 3 bases remained unmatched. CDR3 amino acids: CTCSGGTGTETLYF. The sequenced CDR3 bases are TGCACCTGCAGTGGGGGGACAGGGACAGAA.

A note on this clone: The gene symbols are mouse symbols. The read falls 4 residues short of the CDR3 end, and the missing part is taken from the germline J gene. V usage is TRBV19 and J usage is TRBJ1-4; 7 nucleotides line up with TRBD1. The V gene's germline CDR1 is FNHDT and CDR2 SITEND (reference sequence). The CDR3 sequence is 15 residues long. V lost 2 bases, J lost 2 bases, and 3 bases stayed unmatched. CDR3 DNA, as far as it was read: TGTGCCAGCAGTATCCACAGGGGATCCAACGAA. This translates into CASSIHRGSNE. Given in full, the CDR3 is CASSIHRGSNERLFF.

For this clone: Genes and germline are mouse. The CDR3 end falls 4 residues outside the read, so it is completed with the germline J gene. The V gene is TRBV13-2, the J gene TRBJ2-5; a weak D match, TRBD1 (6 bases). Germline V lookup: CDR1 NNHNN, CDR2 SYGAGS (reference sequence). The CDR3 extends over 12 amino acids. The CDR3 reads CASRDTEDTQYF. The CDR3 bases that were read are TGTGCCAGCCGGGACACCGAAGAC.

A few counts support this clone. Gene names denote mouse genes. Read coverage stops 4 residues before the CDR3 terminus; the germline J gene supplies the remainder. This chain connects TRBV13-1 to TRBJ2-7, with 10 positions matching TRBD2. CDR1 NSHNY and CDR2 SYGAGN come from the germline V gene. The CDR3 has 15 residues. The CDR3 spells CASSDAEDWGYEQYF. The DNA read from the CDR3 is TGTGCCAGCAGTGATGCAGAGGACTGGGGGTAT.

A few counts support this clone. Gene labels here are mouse ones. The CDR3 end lies 4 residues beyond the end of the read and is filled in from the germline J gene. The chain uses TRBV13-3 and TRBJ2-2; 11 nucleotides match TRBD2. The ends lost 1 base at V and 1 base at J; junction bases unmatched: 3. This CDR3 comprises 17 residues. The germline CDR1 and CDR2 sequences are NNHDY and SYVADS. The DNA read from the CDR3 is TGTGCCAGCAGTGATACCGACTGGGGGGGAAACACCGGG. Amino acid sequence: CASSDTDWGGNTG. The entire CDR3 protein reads CASSDTDWGGNTGQLYF.

With regard to this clone: Mouse germline and gene names are used. Read coverage stops 4 residues before the CDR3 terminus; the germline J gene supplies the remainder. V gene TRBV1 combines with J gene TRBJ2-7; 11 nucleotides align to TRBD2. The CDR3 has 15 residues. CDR1 NSQYPW and CDR2 LRSPGD come from the germline V gene (reference sequence). CDR3 region: CTCSAENWGGDEQYF. The sequenced part of the CDR3 DNA is TGCACCTGCAGTGCAGAAAACTGGGGGGGCGAT.

In the case of this clone: Gene names are the mouse ones. The CDR3 extends 4 residues past the end of the read, so its final part is completed from the germline J gene. The V and J genes are TRBV19 and TRBJ2-3, with TRBD1 matching over 7 bases. The V and J ends lost 4 bases and 0 bases, in that order; junction bases with no gene match: 5. The CDR3 is 15 residues long. Germline V gene sequence: CDR1 FNHDT, CDR2 SITEND (reference sequence). CDR3 amino acids: CASSSTTGSAETLYF. The covered CDR3 bases are TGTGCCAGCAGTTCCACGACAGGGAGTGCAGAA. The whole variable domain, remainder taken from reference TRBV19 and TRBJ2-3, is GGIITQTPKFLIGQEGQKLTLKCQQNFNHDTMYWYRQDSGKGLRLIYYSITENDLQKGDLSEGYDASREKKSSFSLTVTSAQKNEMAVFLCASSSTTGSAETLYFGSGTRLTVL.

On this clone: The genes are named according to mouse. The read ends 4 residues before the CDR3 terminus; that terminus is restored from the germline J gene. The rearrangement joins TRBV19 to TRBJ2-3; perhaps TRBD1 as D (5 bases). Germline V lookup: CDR1 FNHDT, CDR2 SITEND (reference sequence). V shed 2 bases and J shed 0 bases, with 13 bases lying between them. The CDR3 is 16 amino acids. CDR3 loop: CASSILTGASAETLYF. The sequenced CDR3 bases are TGTGCCAGCAGTATTCTTACAGGTGCTAGTGCAGAA.

The table lists this clone with many counts. Gene names are the mouse ones. Read coverage stops 4 residues before the CDR3 terminus; the germline J gene supplies the remainder. The chain uses TRBV13-3 and TRBJ1-2; no definite D call. The CDR3 extends over 11 amino acids. Germline CDR1 is NNHDY and CDR2 is SYVADS. The CDR3 loop reads CASSDKADYTF. The DNA read from the CDR3 is TGTGCCAGCAGTGACAAGGCC.

This clone was observed a few times. Gene names and germline refer to mouse. The DNA ends 4 residues before the CDR3 does, and the rest of the CDR3 is filled in from the germline J gene. The gene calls are TRBV13-1 and TRBJ2-5; the match to TRBD2 covers 10 bases. Germline trimming cut 5 bases from V and 0 bases from J; bases unmatched to any gene: 6. The CDR3 sequence is 16 residues long. Germline values: CDR1 NSHNY, CDR2 SYGAGN. The CDR3 bases that were read are TGTGCCAGCAGGTCCGGGACTGGGGTTAACCAAGAC. This encodes CASRSGTGVNQD. The CDR3 in full is CASRSGTGVNQDTQYF.

This clone has a handful of counts. Gene names and germline match the mouse. The CDR3 is cut off 4 residues early in the read; its end comes from the germline J gene. This rearrangement joins TRBV1 to TRBJ2-3; a weak D match, TRBD1 (7 bases). Trimming took 2 bases from V and 0 from J, leaving 12 bases between them. The CDR3 extends over 16 amino acids. Per the germline V gene, CDR1 is NSQYPW and CDR2 is LRSPGD (reference sequence). The CDR3: CTCSAMTGTSAETLYF. Partial CDR3 DNA: TGCACCTGCAGTGCAATGACAGGGACTAGTGCAGAA.

This clone showed up just a few times. Mouse gene names and germline throughout. The read ends 4 residues shy of where the CDR3 ends; the end is completed using the germline J gene. The rearrangement uses TRBV13-3 and TRBJ2-2; 13 bases map to TRBD2. V lost 2 bases, J lost 3 bases, and 7 bases stayed unmatched. Germline CDR1 NNHDY, CDR2 SYVADS. The CDR3 is 18 amino acids. The CDR3 DNA, read in part, is TGTGCCAGCAGTGACCGGACTGGGGGGGCGCGGGACACCGGG. As protein: CASSDRTGGARDTG. The whole CDR3 sequence reads CASSDRTGGARDTGQLYF.

This clone was detected a few times. Any gene name here is a mouse gene name. The CDR3 end is not reached by the read, which stops 4 residues before it; the germline J gene fills it in. The chain recombines TRBV12-1 with TRBJ1-2; no clear D gene. V shed 4 bases and J shed 0 bases, with 8 bases lying between them. From germline, CDR1 is SGHSN and CDR2 HYEKVE. This CDR3 region has 13 residues. The sequenced CDR3 bases are TGTGCCAGCTCCGCACAAGCAAACTCC. This translates into CASSAQANS. In full, the CDR3 reads CASSAQANSDYTF.

This clone has a handful of counts. Genes and germline are mouse. The read falls 4 residues short of the CDR3 end, and the missing part is taken from the germline J gene. The genes are TRBV1 and TRBJ2-1; tentative D call: TRBD1 (5 bases). Per the germline V gene, CDR1 is NSQYPW and CDR2 is LRSPGD (reference sequence). This CDR3 has 15 amino acids. CDR3 DNA (partial): TGCACCTGCAGTGCAGATGGCAGGGAGGGGGCT. Its protein product is CTCSADGREGA. The complete CDR3 protein is CTCSADGREGAEQFF.

Only a few counts were recorded for this clone. Mouse germline and gene names are used. The read halts 4 residues ahead of the CDR3 end, with the missing end drawn from the germline J gene. V gene TRBV19 combines with J gene TRBJ2-4; 7 bases fit TRBD1. The CDR3 extends over 13 amino acids. Per the germline V gene, CDR1 is FNHDT and CDR2 is SITEND (reference sequence). CDR3 bases read: TGTGCCAGCAGTTCACAGGGGTCGAAC. Translating gives CASSSQGSN. The whole CDR3 region reads CASSSQGSNTLYF.

Worth noting for this clone: Germline and genes here are mouse. The read terminates 4 residues before the CDR3 end, so the remaining end is supplied by the germline J gene. The chain is built from TRBV1 and TRBJ2-1; 9 positions agree with TRBD2. CDR1 is NSQYPW and CDR2 is LRSPGD in the germline V gene (reference sequence). CDR3 length: 15 amino acids. Trimming removed 3 bases from V and 5 bases from J; junction bases left unmatched: 5. The CDR3 DNA, read in part, is TGCACCTGCAGTGCGGTGACTGGGGGAAATGCT. Translating it yields CTCSAVTGGNA. The complete CDR3 reads CTCSAVTGGNAEQFF.